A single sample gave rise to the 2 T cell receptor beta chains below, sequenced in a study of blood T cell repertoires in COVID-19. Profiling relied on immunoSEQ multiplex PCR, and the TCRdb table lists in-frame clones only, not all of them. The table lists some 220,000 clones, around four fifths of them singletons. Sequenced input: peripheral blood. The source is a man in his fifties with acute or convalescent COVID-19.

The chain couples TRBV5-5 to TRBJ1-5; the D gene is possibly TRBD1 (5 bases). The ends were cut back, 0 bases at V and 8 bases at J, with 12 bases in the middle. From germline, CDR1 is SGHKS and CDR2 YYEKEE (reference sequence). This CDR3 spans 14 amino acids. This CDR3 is CASSLVPGNKPQHF. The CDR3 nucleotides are TGTGCCAGCAGCTTGGTCCCAGGGAACAAGCCCCAGCATTTT.

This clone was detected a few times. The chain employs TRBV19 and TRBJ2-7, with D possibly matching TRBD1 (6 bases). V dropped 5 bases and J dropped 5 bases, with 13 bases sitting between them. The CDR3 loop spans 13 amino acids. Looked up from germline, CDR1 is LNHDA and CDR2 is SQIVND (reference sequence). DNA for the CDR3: TGTGCCAGTAGTGGTCCTAGGGACAACGAGCAGTACTTC. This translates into CASSGPRDNEQYF.